This is a list of T cell receptor beta chains from one sample in a study of cytomegalovirus exposure and HLA in healthy donors. Profiling relied on immunoSEQ multiplex PCR, and the TCRdb table lists in-frame clones only, not all of them. The sample shows 65,000 to 85,000 clones, approximately 95% of them seen only once. Sequenced material: PBMCs. All receptors come from a woman aged 18-35 years in good health and CMV-seronegative. Both conserved end residues are part of each CDR3. The D gene is left open where the match is weak. Clone size is not always given. Where it is, it says once, few, many or a class for expanded clones.

D	size	V	J	CDR3	DNA
-	-	TRBV5-8	TRBJ1-2	CASSWGLQGGYTF	TGTGCCAGCAGCTGGGGACTACAGGGCGGCTACACCTTC
TRBD1	-	TRBV7-9	TRBJ2-5	CASPGDRDQETQYF	TGTGCCAGCCCCGGGGACAGGGACCAAGAGACCCAGTACTTC
TRBD2	-	TRBV4-1	TRBJ2-7	CASSHHTGTSGTYEQYF	TGCGCCAGCAGCCATCATACCGGGACTAGCGGTACGTACGAGCAGTACTTC
TRBD1	-	TRBV7-9	TRBJ1-1	CASSLQGGGTEAFF	TGTGCCAGCAGCTTACAGGGGGGAGGCACTGAAGCTTTCTTT
-	-	TRBV2	TRBJ2-2	CASTPSSVGTGELFF	TGTGCCAGCACCCCGTCTAGTGTGGGCACCGGGGAGCTGTTTTTT
-	-	TRBV6-5	TRBJ1-1	CASSPAARNTEAFF	TGTGCCAGCAGTCCGGCGGCCAGAAACACTGAAGCTTTCTTT
-	-	TRBV4-1	TRBJ2-1	CASSYLSDEQFF	TGCGCCAGCAGCTACTTGTCCGATGAGCAGTTCTTC
-	-	TRBV5-6	TRBJ1-1	CASSLGQITEAFF	TGTGCCAGCAGCTTGGGACAGATAACTGAAGCTTTCTTT
-	-	TRBV19	TRBJ2-1	CASSPGRRGNEQFF	TGTGCCAGTAGTCCCGGTCGCCGGGGCAATGAGCAGTTCTTC
TRBD2	-	TRBV7-2	TRBJ2-2	CASSFPGKRGTGELFF	TGTGCCAGCAGCTTCCCCGGGAAGCGGGGTACCGGGGAGCTGTTTTTT
-	-	TRBV30	TRBJ1-6	CAWSVGGRNSPLHF	TGTGCCTGGAGTGTCGGCGGGAGGAATTCACCCCTCCACTTT
TRBD2	-	TRBV4-1	TRBJ2-5	CASSHLAGTQETQYF	TGCGCCAGCAGCCATTTAGCGGGGACACAAGAGACCCAGTACTTC
-	once	TRBV19	TRBJ1-2	CASSIAGGRYTF	TGTGCCAGTAGTATAGCGGGGGGCCGCTACACCTTC
TRBD2	-	TRBV27	TRBJ2-1	CASSLGLAGGQEQFF	TGTGCCAGCAGTTTAGGACTAGCGGGAGGGCAAGAGCAGTTCTTC
TRBD1	-	TRBV10-3	TRBJ2-1	CAIRPGQGATYNEQFF	TGTGCCATCAGACCGGGACAGGGGGCCACCTACAATGAGCAGTTCTTC
TRBD1	-	TRBV5-1	TRBJ2-3	CASSWGQGTDTQYF	TGCGCCAGCAGCTGGGGACAGGGGACCGATACGCAGTATTTT
TRBD2	-	TRBV6-1	TRBJ2-3	CASVSGGNPDTQYF	TGTGCCAGCGTGTCGGGGGGAAACCCAGATACGCAGTATTTT
-	-	TRBV5-5	TRBJ2-7	CASSFSGSSYEQYF	TGTGCCAGCAGCTTTAGTGGGAGCTCCTACGAGCAGTACTTC
-	once	TRBV7-2	TRBJ2-7	CASSFWQGTYEQYF	TGTGCCAGCAGCTTCTGGCAGGGCACCTACGAGCAGTACTTC
TRBD2	-	TRBV30	TRBJ2-1	CAWSVLSYSGIYNEQFF	TGTGCCTGGAGTGTACTGAGTTATAGCGGGATCTACAATGAGCAGTTCTTC
-	-	TRBV6-5	TRBJ2-2	CAIRDINTGELFF	TGTGCCATTCGGGACATAAACACCGGGGAGCTGTTTTTT
-	once	TRBV9	TRBJ2-2	CASTQFQGRTGELFF	TGTGCCAGCACCCAGTTCCAGGGTCGAACCGGGGAGCTGTTTTTT
TRBD2	-	TRBV6-6	TRBJ2-5	CASSSGGSQETQYF	TGTGCCAGCAGTAGCGGGGGGAGCCAAGAGACCCAGTACTTC
-	-	TRBV20-1	TRBJ1-2	CSAKSYGYTF	TGCAGTGCTAAGAGCTATGGCTACACCTTC
-	-	TRBV7-8	TRBJ1-4	CASSLISATGNEKLFF	TGTGCCAGCAGCTTAATATCCGCGACGGGGAATGAAAAACTGTTTTTT
-	-	TRBV9	TRBJ1-4	CASSVAGTYNEKLFF	TGTGCCAGCAGCGTTGCCGGGACATATAATGAAAAACTGTTTTTT
-	-	TRBV10-3	TRBJ1-2	CAISAGGDGGYTF	TGTGCCATCAGTGCTGGGGGGGACGGGGGCTACACCTTC
TRBD1	-	TRBV5-1	TRBJ1-1	CASNLDREGTEAFF	TGCGCCAGCAACCTGGACAGGGAGGGAACTGAAGCTTTCTTT
-	-	TRBV4-1	TRBJ2-1	CASSLELLNEQFF	TGCGCCAGCAGCCTTGAACTACTAAATGAGCAGTTCTTC
-	-	TRBV11-2	TRBJ2-1	CASSLTRSSYNEQFF	TGTGCCAGCAGCTTGACTAGGAGCTCCTACAATGAGCAGTTCTTC
TRBD1	few	TRBV4-3	TRBJ2-7	CASSPSGTGEVYEQYF	TGCGCCAGCAGCCCGAGTGGGACAGGGGAGGTCTACGAGCAGTACTTC
TRBD1	-	TRBV10-3	TRBJ1-2	CAISEPGQGNYGYTF	TGTGCCATCAGTGAGCCGGGACAGGGTAACTATGGCTACACCTTC
-	-	TRBV13	TRBJ2-4	CASSLEGEPKNIQYF	TGTGCCAGCAGCTTAGAAGGAGAACCAAAAAACATTCAGTACTTC
TRBD1	-	TRBV5-8	TRBJ2-2	CASSHHRGQGIGELFF	TGTGCCAGCAGCCATCACCGAGGACAGGGGATCGGGGAGCTGTTTTTT
-	-	TRBV15	TRBJ2-7	CATSRDLFLRDPYEQYF	TGTGCCACCAGCAGAGATCTTTTCTTGCGGGATCCGTACGAGCAGTACTTC
TRBD1	-	TRBV27	TRBJ2-7	CASRRDRGVSYEQYF	TGTGCCAGCAGGCGGGACAGGGGGGTTTCCTACGAGCAGTACTTC
TRBD2	-	TRBV5-1	TRBJ2-1	CASSLAGGYTEQFF	TGCGCCAGCAGCTTAGCGGGAGGGTACACTGAGCAGTTCTTC
TRBD2	-	TRBV7-9	TRBJ2-1	CASSATSDSYNEQFF	TGTGCCAGCAGCGCGACTAGCGACTCCTACAATGAGCAGTTCTTC
TRBD1	-	TRBV28	TRBJ2-5	CASSLSGTGGEKDQYF	TGTGCCAGCAGTTTGAGTGGGACAGGGGGAGAAAAGGACCAGTACTTC
TRBD2	-	TRBV7-2	TRBJ2-1	CASSPRTSGYNEQFF	TGTGCCAGCAGCCCTCGGACTAGCGGTTACAATGAGCAGTTCTTC
-	-	TRBV7-9	TRBJ2-7	CASSPQASYEQYF	TGTGCCAGCAGTCCACAGGCCTCCTACGAGCAGTACTTC
-	once	TRBV28	TRBJ2-7	CASSTTGYEQYF	TGTGCCAGCAGTACGACAGGCTACGAGCAGTACTTC
-	-	TRBV28	TRBJ2-6	CASSSYPPSGANVLTF	TGTGCCAGCAGTTCGTATCCCCCCTCTGGGGCCAACGTCCTGACTTTC
TRBD1	once	TRBV6-5	TRBJ2-1	CASSHRDRANEQFF	TGTGCCAGCAGCCACCGGGACAGGGCGAATGAGCAGTTCTTC
-	-	TRBV7-6	TRBJ2-2	CASRRTGGTGELFF	TGTGCCAGCAGACGGACCGGAGGGACCGGGGAGCTGTTTTTT
-	-	TRBV4-3	TRBJ2-2	CASSQGGGWGAGELFF	TGCGCCAGCAGCCAAGGTGGCGGATGGGGGGCCGGGGAGCTGTTTTTT
-	-	TRBV2	TRBJ2-4	CASSVVGAGAKNIQYF	TGTGCCAGCAGTGTAGTTGGGGCCGGGGCCAAAAACATTCAGTACTTC
-	-	TRBV7-2	TRBJ1-2	CASSPQGLLYGYTF	TGTGCCAGCAGCCCTCAGGGGCTGCTCTATGGCTACACCTTC
TRBD2	-	TRBV19	TRBJ2-3	CASSMLAGGADTQYF	TGTGCCAGTAGTATGCTAGCGGGGGGGGCAGATACGCAGTATTTT
TRBD1	-	TRBV29-1	TRBJ1-2	CSGRRQGVDGYTF	TGCAGCGGCCGCAGGCAGGGGGTGGATGGCTACACCTTC
-	once	TRBV19	TRBJ2-7	CASSIYSPGAGTRDEQYF	TGTGCCAGTAGTATCTATAGCCCCGGGGCGGGGACTCGGGACGAGCAGTACTTC
TRBD1	-	TRBV11-2	TRBJ1-2	CASTVGTAGYTF	TGTGCCAGCACCGTCGGGACAGCAGGCTACACCTTC